This TCR beta chain comes out of a study of human T cells and chemical hapten exposure. In the study overall: Diphenylcyclopropenone was applied weekly to patients' scalps across the roughly 23-week study.

The germline V gene has CDR1 SGHRS and CDR2 YFSETQ. The CDR3 is 14 amino acids. V dropped 1 base and J dropped 5 bases, with 12 bases sitting between them. The sample's time point: patch test 1, 2 weeks after DPC sensitization. Documented treatment: therapeutic diphenylcyclopropenone sensitization with weekly scalp DPC. Library preparation tagged each individual cDNA molecule with a unique molecular identifier. In TCRdb, the RACE reads were re-called with MiXCR into one record per CDR3 protein. Of approximately 400,000 distinct CDR3 sequences listed, approximately 5% were seen once; the top ten hold over 2%. This clonotype occurred many times.

The sequencing used whole blood, collected in connection with sensitization to the hapten diphenylcyclopropenone (DPC). The gene calls are TRBV5-1 and TRBJ1-1; D is perhaps TRBD1 (6 bases). The clonotype was recovered from a woman aged 45 to 65 with alopecia areata. Some clones in this sample may be carry-over from other donors' samples. CDR3 DNA sequence: TGCGCCAGCAGCTTGTACGGGGGCGGTACTGAAGCTTTCTTT. This sequence encodes CASSLYGGGTEAFF.